The sequence of this TCR beta chain was determined in a study of blood T cell repertoires in COVID-19 (dated by TCRdb to 2018 to 2020). For the wider study: The collaborator samples originated in the United States, Italy and Spain and spanned the acute and convalescent phases of COVID-19. The prospective study material was composed of cDNA or gDNA derived from T cells, B-cell-depleted T cells, or PBMCs. Deeply sampled blood TCRbeta repertoires from subjects exposed to, actively infected with, or recovered from COVID-19 were included in the dataset. The sample metadata nearly always contained a de-identified subject ID, COVID-19 status, age in years and sex. Samples were obtained from the ongoing ImmuneRACE study (first 160 participants) and from over 1,000 subjects provided by 6 global collaborators. The repertoires were made available in a free public database intended to serve as a resource for research on the immune response to SARS-CoV-2. Where available, HLA class I and class II types were taken from metadata supplied by the sample provider and were not determined by assay-based typing. The paper's findings and limits, for the study overall: How much clinical and demographic metadata was included differed by source and by participant, and the metadata was provided uncurated.

Spanning cysteine to phenylalanine, the CDR3 consists of 12 amino acids. The DNA shown is the 36-base CDR3, in frame from base 1. Unmatched junction bases come to 2, with V trimmed by 6 bases and J by 4 bases. Looking up the germline V gene yields CDR1 SGHTA and CDR2 FQGNSA. The immunoSEQ Assay, a bias-controlled multiplex PCR, was used to amplify TCRbeta CDR3 regions from genomic DNA. The paper's processing steps were these. Nucleated cell counts per sample were estimated from amplification of reference gene primers within the assay. Sequence reads were collapsed and filtered to measure the absolute abundance of every unique TCRbeta CDR3 rearrangement. Productive Simpson clonality was computed per sample as the square root of Simpson's diversity index over productive rearrangements. Not all clones reach the TCRdb copy of this immuneACCESS table, which keeps in-frame sequences only. Checked studies attribute under half of the gap to unresolved V genes and leave the rest unexplained. The DNA was the basis for D and trimming; V, J and clone size are from that table. The sample records some 400,000 clones, about 90% of which are singletons. Under 1.5% of the sample comes from the top ten.

Points on this clone: What this receptor recognizes is not known. No much larger clone exists at a distance of one base, and base qualities are not known.

Participants in the prospective study were aged 18 to 89 years, lived in some 24 United States geographic areas, and enrolled through a virtual design. In the prospective study, cohorts were assigned on the basis of participant-reported clinical history obtained from a screening survey and a study questionnaire. For ImmuneRACE Cohort 3, a participant was defined as recovered based on two consecutive negative NP/OP PCR tests, clearance by a healthcare professional, or resolution of symptoms. In the prospective study, whole blood, serum and a nasopharyngeal or oropharyngeal swab were collected from each participant by mobile phlebotomists. Participants in the prospective study had the option to provide additional blood draws and questionnaires over an approximately 2-month period. Before DNA extraction, blood samples from the prospective study were shipped at room temperature or frozen.

This clonotype was obtained from a man younger than 40 who had recovered from COVID-19. Sequenced material: PBMCs or T cells enriched from blood (not recorded which). The chain is encoded by TRBV7-2 joined to TRBJ1-2; the central 7 bases match TRBD1. The DNA reads as follows: TGTGCCAGCAGTGACAGGGCCTATGGCTACACCTTC. It encodes CASSDRAYGYTF.